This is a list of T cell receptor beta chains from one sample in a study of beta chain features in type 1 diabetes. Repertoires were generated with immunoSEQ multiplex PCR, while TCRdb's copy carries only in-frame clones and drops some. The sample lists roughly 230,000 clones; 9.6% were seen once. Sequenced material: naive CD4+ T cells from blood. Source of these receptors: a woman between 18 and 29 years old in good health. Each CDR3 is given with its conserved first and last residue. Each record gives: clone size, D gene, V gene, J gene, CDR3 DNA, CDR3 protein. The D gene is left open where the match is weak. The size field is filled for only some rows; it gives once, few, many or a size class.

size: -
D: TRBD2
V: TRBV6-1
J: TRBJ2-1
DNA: TGTGCCAGCAGTGAAGGGGCGGGGGGCCGTAAATACAATGAGCAGTTCTTC
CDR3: CASSEGAGGRKYNEQFF

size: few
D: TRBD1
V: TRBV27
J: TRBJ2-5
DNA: TGTGCCAGCAGTTTCCCCCAGGGGGTCCAGTACTTC
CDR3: CASSFPQGVQYF

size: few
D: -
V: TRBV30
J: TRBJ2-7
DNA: TGTGCCTGGGGGAAGCGGGTTTTTTACGAGCAGTACTTC
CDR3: CAWGKRVFYEQYF

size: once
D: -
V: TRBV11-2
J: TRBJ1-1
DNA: TGTGCCAGCAGCTTAGATCAGGGGAACACTGAAGCTTTCTTT
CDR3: CASSLDQGNTEAFF

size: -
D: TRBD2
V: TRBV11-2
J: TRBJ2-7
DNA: TGTGCCAGCAGCTTAGTTGGCGGGAGCTCCAACGAGCAGTACTTC
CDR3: CASSLVGGSSNEQYF

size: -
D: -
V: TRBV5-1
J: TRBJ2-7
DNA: TGCGCCAGCAGCGGGGCTTTCAACCTTTCCTACGAGCAGTACTTC
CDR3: CASSGAFNLSYEQYF

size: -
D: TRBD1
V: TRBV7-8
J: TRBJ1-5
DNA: TGTGCCAGCAGCCTGATGGGACAGGTTGGTCAGCCCCAGCATTTT
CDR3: CASSLMGQVGQPQHF

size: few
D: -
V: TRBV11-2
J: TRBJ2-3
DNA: TGTGCCAGCAGCTTAGCCGAGATCCCAACAGGGTACACAGATACGCAGTATTTT
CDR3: CASSLAEIPTGYTDTQYF

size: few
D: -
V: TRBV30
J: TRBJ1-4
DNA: TGTGCCTGGAGTGTTGGTCAGGGCGGTGAAAAACTGTTTTTT
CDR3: CAWSVGQGGEKLFF

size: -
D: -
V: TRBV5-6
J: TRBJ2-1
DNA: TGTGCCAGCAGCCCCGGCCTAGCCGAAATTAATGAGCAGTTCTTC
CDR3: CASSPGLAEINEQFF

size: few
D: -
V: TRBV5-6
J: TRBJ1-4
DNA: TGTGCCAGCAGCTTGGGCCCGCTTTGGGGAGCAACTAATGAAAAACTGTTTTTT
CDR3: CASSLGPLWGATNEKLFF